This T cell receptor (beta chain) was retrieved from a study of patients and donors after allogeneic stem cell transplantation. TCRdb ran MiXCR on the RT-PCR reads and lists one entry per CDR3 protein. The sample lists roughly 960,000 distinct CDR3 sequences, approximately 18% occurring once. V was pared by 1 base and J by 0 bases, with 16 bases between. The length of the CDR3 is 19 residues. The germline V gene has CDR1 MGHRA and CDR2 YSYEKL. Sequenced sample: blood, either unsorted or a sorted T cell fraction (not recorded which). The source is a human donor who was either an allogeneic HSCT recipient or a stem cell or donor lymphocyte infusion donor (not recorded which). It is not recorded whose cells these are; they may come from a transplant donor. The chain joins TRBV4-1 to TRBJ1-6; D might be TRBD1 (5 bases). Here the CDR3 DNA reads TGCGCCAGCAGCCAAGTTGCCCAGGGAACGGGCTCCTATAATTCACCCCTCCACTTT. This sequence encodes CASSQVAQGTGSYNSPLHF.